This T cell receptor (beta chain) was identified in a study of beta chain features in type 1 diabetes. This clone turned up a few times. The antigen is undetermined. The sample holds other DNA sequences that translate to the same CDR3. Overall study findings and caveats: Moderately but significantly shorter TCRB CDR3s were found in Type 1 diabetes patients in all four CD4+ subsets. In comparison with healthy donors, patients had naive, central memory and Treg TCRB repertoires that appeared more similar.

Germline assignment: CDR1 SGHNT and CDR2 YYREEE (reference sequence). The CDR3 length is 13 residues. V was pared by 0 bases and J by 3 bases, with 5 bases between. Expressed TCRB transcripts got sequenced, as all isolated RNA was reverse transcribed. Assay used: immunoSEQ multiplex PCR; TCRdb lists only in-frame clones, some missing. This table has about 370,000 clones, 8.5% to 10% appearing once. Sequencing input: central memory CD4+ T cells from blood. V gene TRBV5-4 combines with J gene TRBJ2-3, with unresolved D. The receptor comes from a man aged 30-40 years with type 1 diabetes. CDR3 coding DNA: TGTGCCAGCAGCTTGGATTCAACAGATACGCAGTATTTT. It yields the protein CASSLDSTDTQYF.